This entry describes one T cell receptor beta chain. The CDR3 is made up of 13 amino acids. V shed 7 bases, J shed 12 bases, and the junction held 12 bases outside the gene matches. The germline V gene has CDR1 SGHNT and CDR2 YENEEA. Original methodology: Estimates of nucleated cell counts were drawn from the amplification of reference gene primers. Sequencing was performed with immunoSEQ multiplex PCR; in TCRdb, only in-frame clones are kept and a portion is missing. From that table come the V and J calls and clone size; the DNA was used to work out D and trimming. Here the sample spans about 120,000 clones, roughly 79% being singletons. This sample was included in a study of blood T cell repertoires in COVID-19. Whole-study context: The United States, Italy and Spain supplied acute and convalescent COVID-19 samples. The analysed material was cDNA or gDNA that came from T cells, B-cell-depleted T cells, or PBMCs.

This sequence was found in a man in his 70s with active or convalescent COVID-19. Sequenced: peripheral blood. The chain recombines TRBV11-3 with TRBJ2-1; the match to TRBD2 covers 7 bases. The CDR3 here is CASTWGGRTLQFF. The DNA of the CDR3 is TGTGCCAGCACCTGGGGGGGACGGACACTGCAGTTCTTC.